Here is one TCR beta chain with its context. This CDR3 comprises 17 residues. Trimming stripped 4 bases from V and 4 bases from J, with 22 bases between. CDR1 is SEHNR, CDR2 FQNEAQ, per germline (reference sequence). PCR used 60 Vbeta primers and 13 Jbeta primers. In the original analysis: As a later analysis found, there were 70 million to 80 million unique TCR beta chains, of which about 10 million were shared. Assay used: immunoSEQ multiplex PCR; TCRdb lists only in-frame clones, some missing. The DNA was the basis for D and trimming; V, J and clone size are from that table. This sample's clone table lists some 120,000 clones. These data are taken from a study of cytomegalovirus exposure and HLA in healthy donors.

The V gene is TRBV7-9, the J gene TRBJ2-5; D perhaps matches TRBD1 (5 bases). Material: PBMCs. The origin of this receptor is a man younger than 35 in good health and CMV-seronegative. CDR3 loop: CASSSFPGPGSRETQYF. CDR3 DNA sequence: TGTGCCAGCAGCTCATTTCCGGGTCCAGGGTCGCGAGAGACCCAGTACTTC.